This TCR beta chain is from a study of blood T cell repertoires in COVID-19. Participant reports of clinical history set cohort assignment. All recovered Cohort 3 donors got two negative PCRs, got clearance, or saw symptom resolution. The CDR3 spans 17 residues. Germline V gives CDR1 ENHRY, CDR2 SYGVKD. V lost 0 bases and J lost 0, with 11 bases in between. Original processing methods: Nucleated cell number was recorded as an estimate derived from reference gene primer amplification. Sequencing used immunoSEQ multiplex PCR; TCRdb keeps in-frame clones, though not all of them. V, J and clone size are taken as reported in that table, and D and trimming were inferred from the DNA itself. The sample comprises around 370,000 clones, 88% of which are singletons, and 0.9% to 1.5% rests with the top ten.

This TCR derives from a woman aged 18-29 years who had recovered from COVID-19. The chain links TRBV10-3 to TRBJ2-2, with D perhaps TRBD2 (7 bases). The sample consisted of PBMCs or T cells enriched from blood (not recorded which). In DNA, the CDR3 is TGTGCCATCAGTGAGTCGAGGGGGGGCTCGAACACCGGGGAGCTGTTTTTT. This sequence encodes CAISESRGGSNTGELFF.